These 30 T cell receptor beta chains came from one sample sequenced in a study of OX40 agonist ivuxolimab in advanced cancers. Assay used: immunoSEQ multiplex PCR; TCRdb lists only in-frame clones, some missing. The sample contains roughly 93,000 clones, under 90% of which appear only once. Here the sequenced sample was CD4+ or CD8+ T cells sorted from blood, taken in a trial of the OX40 agonist ivuxolimab. The receptors were gathered from an adult with an advanced solid tumor such as melanoma, head and neck, liver or kidney cancer.

V usage is TRBV25-1 and J usage is TRBJ1-5; tentatively, D is TRBD1 (6 bases). Germline V gene lookup returns CDR1 MGHDK and CDR2 SYGVNS. The CDR3 runs to 15 residues. Trimming took off 3 bases at V and 4 bases at J, with 13 bases between the two ends. CDR3 sequence: CASSEGAGRNQPQHF. CDR3 sequence (DNA): TGTGCCAGCAGTGAGGGGGCGGGCCGTAATCAGCCCCAGCATTTT.

V is TRBV7-8 and J is TRBJ2-3; 14 bases align to TRBD2. The germline CDR1 and CDR2 sequences are SGHVS and FQNEAQ. V was clipped by 5 bases and J by 5 bases; unmatched bases: 9. The CDR3 is made up of 17 amino acids. The chain's CDR3 is CASSTNPGLAGVDTQYF. The CDR3 DNA sequence: TGTGCCAGCAGCACAAACCCGGGACTAGCGGGAGTAGATACGCAGTATTTT.

This chain links TRBV30 with TRBJ2-3; possibly TRBD2 for D (7 bases). The CDR3 has 14 amino acids. Germline-derived CDR1 and CDR2 are GTSNPN and SVGIG (reference sequence). V was cut by 6 bases and J by 5 bases, with 18 bases left in between. The CDR3 spells CACRWGGRGDTQYF. The CDR3 DNA reads TGTGCCTGTAGGTGGGGGGGCCGCGGAGATACGCAGTATTTT.

The V gene is TRBV4-1, the J gene TRBJ1-4; D is undetermined. The ends were cut back, 1 base at V and 4 bases at J, with 13 bases in the middle. The CDR3 is 16 residues long. CDR1 and CDR2 from the germline V gene are MGHRA and YSYEKL. The CDR3 sequence is CASSQGPLGINEKLFF. CDR3 nucleotides: TGCGCCAGCAGCCAAGGTCCGCTGGGAATTAATGAAAAACTGTTTTTT.

This chain joins TRBV5-6 and TRBJ2-7, with 7 positions matching TRBD2. V was clipped by 4 bases and J by 0 bases; unmatched bases: 10. Germline V gene sequence: CDR1 SGHDT, CDR2 YYEEEE. The CDR3 is made up of 16 amino acids. The CDR3 here is CASSDQGAGSSYEQYF. In DNA, the CDR3 is TGTGCCAGCAGCGACCAGGGAGCGGGGAGCTCCTACGAGCAGTACTTC.

The chain combines TRBV2 with TRBJ1-2; D call uncertain. The germline gives CDR1 SNHLY, CDR2 FYNNEI. The CDR3 is 14 amino acids. With 9 bases removed from V and 3 bases from J, the gap between germline ends came to 17 bases. The chain's CDR3 is CASKLEWQYYGYTF. DNA of the CDR3: TGTGCCAGTAAGCTCGAGTGGCAGTACTATGGCTACACCTTC.

The chain's CDR3 is CASSLEGINEQYF. CDR3 sequence (DNA): TGTGCCAGCAGCTTAGAAGGGATCAACGAGCAGTACTTC. The genes are TRBV7-8 and TRBJ2-7; D is undetermined. The CDR3 runs 13 residues. Germline V gives CDR1 SGHVS, CDR2 FQNEAQ. The V end lost 1 base, the J end lost 5 bases, and 9 bases lay between the germline ends.

The rearrangement uses TRBV9 and TRBJ2-2; possibly TRBD1 for D (6 bases). CDR1 is SGDLS, CDR2 YYNGEE, per germline. The CDR3 contains 17 residues. The V gene lost 4 bases and the J gene lost 0 bases, with 16 bases spanning the gap. The CDR3 protein is CASSPTPGHTNTGELFF. CDR3 DNA sequence: TGTGCCAGCAGCCCTACACCGGGACACACGAACACCGGGGAGCTGTTTTTT. Looking up the rest from reference TRBV9 and TRBJ2-2 gives the full variable domain: DSGVTQTPKHLITATGQRVTLRCSPRSGDLSVYWYQQSLDQGLQFLIQYYNGEERAKGNILERFSAQQFPDLHSELNLSSLELGDSALYFCASSPTPGHTNTGELFFGEGSRLTVL.

The chain is built from TRBV7-2 and TRBJ1-5, with 8 nucleotides matching TRBD1. This CDR3 comprises 15 residues. The V gene's germline CDR1 is SGHTA and CDR2 FQGNSA. J lost 3 bases, V lost 8 bases, and 9 bases had no gene match. CDR3 sequence (DNA): TGTGCCAGCGCCTCGACAGGGGCGGCCAATCAGCCCCAGCATTTT. Translation: CASASTGAANQPQHF.

The V gene is TRBV5-4, the J gene TRBJ2-5, with a tentative D call TRBD1 (6 bases). V was trimmed by 4 bases and J by 7 bases, leaving 17 bases between them. Germline loops: CDR1 SGHNT, CDR2 YYREEE (reference sequence). CDR3 size: 14 residues. CDR3 amino acids: CASSQSTGSGTQYF. The CDR3 bases are TGTGCCAGCAGCCAGAGCACAGGGTCGGGGACCCAGTACTTC.

The genes are TRBV5-1 and TRBJ2-7; D not certain. The CDR3 runs 15 residues. The germline CDR1 and CDR2 sequences are SGHRS and YFSETQ. The V end was cut by 1 base, the J end by 2 bases, with 13 bases between. Written as DNA, the CDR3 is TGCGCCAGCAGCTTGCTGCCAGGAGAAACCTACGAGCAGTACTTC. It encodes CASSLLPGETYEQYF.

This rearrangement joins TRBV11-2 to TRBJ2-7, with 8 positions matching TRBD1. The germline V gene has CDR1 SGHAT and CDR2 FQNNGV. The V gene end was trimmed by 4 bases and the J gene end by 5 bases; junction bases not matched to a gene: 4. The length of the CDR3 is 13 residues. CDR3 in DNA: TGTGCCAGCAGCTCCAGGGGGCTGAACGAGCAGTACTTC. Protein product: CASSSRGLNEQYF.

The chain links TRBV7-2 to TRBJ2-1; 9 bases line up with TRBD1. CDR1 SGHTA and CDR2 FQGNSA come from the germline V gene. The V and J ends lost 5 bases and 5 bases, in that order; junction bases with no gene match: 7. This CDR3 has 15 residues. The CDR3 protein is CASSAKTGGNNEQFF. Here the CDR3 DNA reads TGTGCCAGCAGCGCTAAGACAGGGGGAAACAATGAGCAGTTCTTC.

This clone was observed once. The chain carries TRBV5-6 and TRBJ2-2, with D possibly matching TRBD1 (7 bases). V was pared by 6 bases and J by 4 bases, with 19 bases between. The CDR3 consists of 16 residues. The germline CDR1 and CDR2 sequences are SGHDT and YYEEEE. CDR3 sequence (DNA): TGTGCCAGCACCCGGCAGGGGGGATCAGGCACCGGGGAGCTGTTTTTT. As protein: CASTRQGGSGTGELFF. The variable domain in full, completed from reference TRBV5-6 and TRBJ2-2, reads DAGVTQSPTHLIKTRGQQVTLRCSPKSGHDTVSWYQQALGQGPQFIFQYYEEEERQRGNFPDRFSGHQFPNYSSELNVNALLLGDSALYLCASTRQGGSGTGELFFGEGSRLTVL.

V is TRBV2 and J is TRBJ2-4, with D unresolved. This CDR3 spans 12 amino acids. Trimming removed 10 bases from V and 5 bases from J, with 12 bases in between. The germline V gene has CDR1 SNHLY and CDR2 FYNNEI. The DNA for the CDR3 is TGTGCCACAGGCCCCGTTCAAAACATTCAGTACTTC. Translating gives CATGPVQNIQYF.

The chain joins TRBV2 to TRBJ1-1, with no clear D. This CDR3 region has 14 residues. Germline CDR1 SNHLY, CDR2 FYNNEI. Trimming pared 4 bases from V and 1 base from J, leaving 10 bases between. The CDR3 DNA reads as TGTGCCAGCAGTGTACCAGGAAAGAACACTGAAGCTTTCTTT. This gives the protein CASSVPGKNTEAFF. Looking up the rest from reference TRBV2 and TRBJ1-1 gives the full variable domain: EPEVTQTPSHQVTQMGQEVILRCVPISNHLYFYWYRQILGQKVEFLVSFYNNEISEKSEIFDDQFSVERPDGSNFTLKIRSTKLEDSAMYFCASSVPGKNTEAFFGQGTRLTVV.

J is TRBJ2-5 and V is TRBV6-5; 14 bases fit TRBD2. The J call is doubtful: the DNA matches TRBJ2-7 better. CDR3 length: 15 amino acids. CDR1 is MNHEY, CDR2 SVGAGI, per germline. CDR3 coding DNA: TGTGCCAGCAGTACGACTAGCGGGGGGGCTTCCGAGCAGTACTTC. Its protein is CASSTTSGGASEQYF.

This clone appeared a single time. The rearrangement links TRBV15 to TRBJ1-4; D gene uncertain. The V and J ends lost 0 bases and 8 bases respectively, with 4 bases between them. Germline-derived CDR1 and CDR2 are LNHNV and YYDKDF (reference sequence). The CDR3 runs to 12 residues. The CDR3: CATSRDLEKLFF. For the CDR3, the DNA is TGTGCCACCAGCAGAGATCTCGAAAAACTGTTTTTT.

This chain joins TRBV5-8 and TRBJ1-2, with 9 bases lining up with TRBD1. This CDR3 comprises 15 residues. Germline CDR1 SGHTS, CDR2 YDEGEE. The V and J ends lost 7 bases and 5 bases, in that order; junction bases with no gene match: 12. The CDR3 DNA reads as TGTGCCAGCTCGAACTCGGGACAGGGAAGTTATGGCTACACCTTC. Amino acid sequence: CASSNSGQGSYGYTF.

The gene calls are TRBV11-2 and TRBJ2-7; a possible D gene is TRBD2 (5 bases). The CDR3 is made up of 13 amino acids. CDR1 is SGHAT and CDR2 is FQNNGV in the germline V gene. V was shortened by 0 bases and J by 9 bases, with 12 bases between the two germline ends. The CDR3 coding sequence is TGTGCCAGCAGCTTAGAGGGTGCCCGGGGGCAGTACTTC. Protein sequence: CASSLEGARGQYF.

The chain is built from TRBV11-2 and TRBJ2-7; a possible D gene is TRBD1 (5 bases). Germline loops: CDR1 SGHAT, CDR2 FQNNGV. The germline V and J ends were trimmed by 2 bases and 2 bases, with 10 bases remaining between them. This CDR3 has 14 residues. CDR3 residues: CASSLRQPPYEQYF. The CDR3 DNA is TGTGCCAGCAGCTTAAGACAGCCTCCCTACGAGCAGTACTTC.

The gene calls are TRBV5-6 and TRBJ2-7, with 10 bases matching TRBD1. Germline V CDR1 and CDR2: SGHDT, YYEEEE. J was trimmed by 5 bases and V by 3 bases; bases with no gene match: 5. The CDR3 contains 14 residues. In DNA, the CDR3 is TGTGCCAGCAGCTCTGACAGGGGGCGCAACGAGCAGTACTTC. Translation gives CASSSDRGRNEQYF.

CDR3 sequence (DNA): TGTGCCAGTAGTACCCAGGCAGCGGGGGGACTCACAGATACGCAGTATTTT. Its translation: CASSTQAAGGLTDTQYF. The V call is TRBV19, the J call TRBJ2-3; TRBD2 agrees at 9 bases. V lost 4 bases to trimming and J lost 2 bases; unmatched junction nucleotides: 10. The CDR3 is 17 amino acids. Germline CDR1 reads LNHDA; CDR2 reads SQIVND (reference sequence).

The V and J genes are TRBV6-1 and TRBJ2-7, with 8 bases lining up with TRBD1. The ends lost 6 bases at V and 0 bases at J; junction bases unmatched: 7. This CDR3 is 15 amino acids long. From germline, CDR1 is MNHNS and CDR2 SASEGT. The CDR3 spells CASSVHRGDSYEQYF. The CDR3 DNA reads TGTGCCAGCAGCGTGCACAGGGGGGACTCCTACGAGCAGTACTTC.

This rearrangement joins TRBV29-1 to TRBJ2-1; D is uncertain. Germline assignment: CDR1 SQVTM and CDR2 ANQGSEA. V lost 4 bases and J 3 bases, leaving 13 bases between the germline ends. The CDR3 length is 14 residues. CDR3 region: CSVVVALDYNEQFF. CDR3 coding DNA: TGCAGCGTTGTGGTGGCCCTGGACTACAATGAGCAGTTCTTC.

V usage is TRBV6-5 and J usage is TRBJ1-2, with TRBD1 matching over 7 bases. This CDR3 region has 13 residues. CDR1 and CDR2 (germline): MNHEY, SVGAGI. The J segment lost 4 bases and the V segment lost 7 bases, leaving 6 bases of the junction unmatched. The CDR3 sequence: CASTPDRIYGYTF. The CDR3 region has the DNA TGTGCCAGCACCCCGGACAGGATCTATGGCTACACCTTC.

CDR3 residues: CASSQSGGTPQGYTF. The CDR3 bases are TGTGCCAGCAGCCAGAGTGGAGGGACCCCGCAGGGCTACACCTTC. The rearrangement links TRBV2 to TRBJ1-2, with a tentative D call TRBD1 (5 bases). V was pared by 6 bases and J by 8 bases, with 22 bases between. The CDR3 runs 15 residues. The germline V gene has CDR1 SNHLY and CDR2 FYNNEI.

The chain carries TRBV7-7 and TRBJ2-1, with 10 bases fitting TRBD1. This CDR3 region has 16 residues. Germline values: CDR1 SSHAT, CDR2 FNYEAQ (reference sequence). V shed 8 bases, J shed 4 bases, and the junction held 11 bases outside the gene matches. CDR3 loop: CASAPTGTGAYNEQFF. In DNA form, the CDR3 reads TGTGCCAGCGCCCCGACCGGGACAGGGGCTTACAATGAGCAGTTCTTC.

The gene calls are TRBV7-9 and TRBJ2-7, with a weak D call TRBD2 (5 bases). CDR3 length equals 14 residues. Trimming took off 5 bases at V and 5 bases at J, with 16 bases between the two ends. Germline CDR1 is SEHNR and CDR2 is FQNEAQ (reference sequence). The CDR3 coding sequence is TGTGCCAGCAGCCCACCCTGGGAGTTGGACGAGCAGTACTTC. It is translated as CASSPPWELDEQYF. The full variable domain, completed using reference TRBV7-9 and TRBJ2-7, is DTGVSQNPRHKITKRGQNVTFRCDPISEHNRLYWYRQTLGQGPEFLTYFQNEAQLEKSRLLSDRFSAERPKGSFSTLEIQRTEQGDSAMYLCASSPPWELDEQYFGPGTRLTVT.

This clone was recorded once. The chain has TRBV11-1 and TRBJ2-5, with 8 bases fitting TRBD2. The J call may be faulty, since TRBJ2-7 better matches the DNA end. The CDR3 is made up of 15 amino acids. Germline-derived CDR1 and CDR2 are SGHAT and FQDESV (reference sequence). The CDR3 reads CASSLVQRERDEQYF. The CDR3 nucleotides are TGTGCCAGCAGCTTAGTCCAGCGGGAGAGGGACGAGCAGTACTTC.